This T cell receptor (beta chain) was sequenced for a study of human T cells and chemical hapten exposure. Regarding time point: pre-sensitization, week 0. Stated treatment: therapeutic diphenylcyclopropenone sensitization with weekly scalp DPC. This clonotype occurred a few times. MiXCR was run by TCRdb on the RACE reads, yielding one entry per CDR3 protein. The sample comprises roughly 260,000 distinct CDR3 sequences, around 9.3% of which are singletons, and over 2% rests with the top ten. This clonotype originated in a woman in her thirties or forties with alopecia areata. Some clones in this sample may be carry-over from other donors' samples. The sequencing here drew on whole blood, taken in connection with sensitization to the hapten diphenylcyclopropenone (DPC).

CDR3 nucleotides: TGTGCCAGCAGCTTAGCGCGTTTGAAGGGGGGTTATAATTCACCCCTCCACTTT. Its protein is CASSLARLKGGYNSPLHF. This sequence joins TRBV7-2 and TRBJ1-6, with D maybe TRBD1 (6 bases). V dropped 0 bases and J dropped 4 bases, with 16 bases sitting between them. Per the germline V gene, CDR1 is SGHTA and CDR2 is FQGNSA. The CDR3 sequence is 18 residues long.